The rows below give T cell receptor beta chains drawn from one sample of a study of blood T cells in healthy people across ages. Via MiXCR, TCRdb re-called the 5' RACE reads, giving one row per CDR3 protein. The table lists over a million distinct CDR3 sequences, 20% to 25% of them singletons. Another study also made use of these data, one on T cells of mothers and their children.

Sequences were obtained from blood. These receptor sequences come from a girl aged 2 to 9 in good health. The CDR3 runs from the conserved cysteine through the conserved F or W. D genes are given only for firm matches. Rows give clone size only sometimes, using once, few, many, or a class for an expanded clone.

d_call j_call v_call clone_size cdr3_nt cdr3_aa
. TRBJ2-7 TRBV7-9 few TGTGCCAGCAGCTCTGCGGGGACAGTCGGATACGAGCAGTACTTC CASSSAGTVGYEQYF
. TRBJ1-4 TRBV6-6 . TGTGCCAGCAGTTACTACCCGGGTGAAAAACTGTTTTTT CASSYYPGEKLFF
TRBD1 TRBJ2-7 TRBV12-3/TRBV12-4 many TGTGCCAGCAGTTCATCCGGGACAGGGGGCTACGAGCAGTACTTC CASSSSGTGGYEQYF
. TRBJ2-7 TRBV7-9 few TGTGCCAGCAGTGCGAGAGGAGAGGACTACGAGCAGTACTTC CASSARGEDYEQYF
. TRBJ2-7 TRBV20-1 . TGCAGTGCTAGTTCAGCCGAGGGCGGGACCCACTACGAGCAGTACTTC CSASSAEGGTHYEQYF
. TRBJ1-1 TRBV29-1 once TGCAGCGTGGAAGGTAGGGGGAACACTGAAGCTTTCTTT CSVEGRGNTEAFF
. TRBJ2-1 TRBV7-3 few TGTGCCAGCAGCCCGCTAGCGTCCAATGAGCAGTTCTTC CASSPLASNEQFF
TRBD1 TRBJ2-1 TRBV10-3 . TGTGCCATCAGTGGACAACAGGGGGCTACCTACAATGAGCAGTTCTTC CAISGQQGATYNEQFF
. TRBJ1-6 TRBV20-1 . TGCAGTGCGGAGGGTAAAGGGGGGAAGTCCAATTCACCCCTCCACTTT CSAEGKGGKSNSPLHF
. TRBJ2-7 TRBV9 . TGTGCCAGCAGCGTAGAAAGTGGCAGGGTGGGAGAGCAGTACTTC CASSVESGRVGEQYF
. TRBJ2-6 TRBV5-6 few TGTGCCAGCAGCTTGCTGGAGGAACTCTCTGGGGCCAACGTCCTGACTTTC CASSLLEELSGANVLTF
. TRBJ1-5 TRBV6-1 few TGTGCCAGCAAAAACGGGGGGGGCGTCTATCAGCCCCAGCATTTT CASKNGGGVYQPQHF
TRBD2 TRBJ2-5 TRBV15 few TGTGCCACCAGCAGAGATCGAGGAGCGGGGGGGACCCAGTACTTC CATSRDRGAGGTQYF
TRBD2 TRBJ2-5 TRBV5-4 few TGTGCCAGCAGCGGCTGGACTAGCGGGGAGGGGACCCAGTACTTC CASSGWTSGEGTQYF
TRBD1 TRBJ2-3 TRBV6-1 . TGTGCCAGCAGTGAATGGGCAGGGGGTATACGTACAGATACGCAGTATTTT CASSEWAGGIRTDTQYF
. TRBJ2-5 TRBV2 . TGTGCCAGCAGTGAGTTGGCGGGGTACTACGAGCGGTACTTC CASSELAGYYERYF
. TRBJ1-1 TRBV7-9 . TGTGCCAGCAGCCTTTTTCCTAGTCTGAACACTGAAGCTTTCTTT CASSLFPSLNTEAFF
. TRBJ2-3 TRBV7-2 few TGTGCCAGCAGTTCCACCCGGAGTCCTAGCACAGATACGCAGTATTTT CASSSTRSPSTDTQYF
TRBD1 TRBJ1-6 TRBV7-3 . TGTGCCAGCAGCTCCTCAGGACAGGGGTATAATTCACCCCTCCACTTT CASSSSGQGYNSPLHF
. TRBJ2-1 TRBV14 . TGTGCCAGCAGCCAAGGGACTACCCGGTTCTTC CASSQGTTRFF
. TRBJ2-2 TRBV29-1 once TGCAGCGTTGATATCGGGGGCCCGGGCACCGGGGAGCTGTTTTTT CSVDIGGPGTGELFF
TRBD2 TRBJ2-1 TRBV20-1 . TGCAGTGCTAGACAGCGGGAGACCAATGAGCAGTTCTTC CSARQRETNEQFF
TRBD2 TRBJ2-4 TRBV4-1 . TGCGCCAGCAGTCCTAGCGGGACAGCCAAAAACATTCAGTACTTC CASSPSGTAKNIQYF
. TRBJ1-2 TRBV5-1 few TGCGCCAGCAAGGGGGGGTCCGGCTACACCTTC CASKGGSGYTF
. TRBJ2-7 TRBV4-3 few TGCGCCAGCAGCCAAGATTGGGCCGCGGCCTACGAGCAGTACTTC CASSQDWAAAYEQYF
. TRBJ2-7 TRBV29-1 many TGCAGCGTTGCGGGCAACTACGAGCAGTACTTC CSVAGNYEQYF
TRBD2 TRBJ2-1 TRBV20-1 . TGCAGTGCTAGTAGGAGCCCGGGACTAGATGATGAGCAGTTCTTC CSASRSPGLDDEQFF
. TRBJ2-2 TRBV14 . TGTGCCAGCAGCAAGGCGTTGAACACCGGGGAGCTGTTTTTT CASSKALNTGELFF
. TRBJ1-6 TRBV6-5 . TGTGCCAGCAGTTACTGGCAGAGCTCCTATAATTCACCCCTCCACTTT CASSYWQSSYNSPLHF
. TRBJ1-2 TRBV12-5 . TGTGCTAGTGGTTTGGGAACAGCAAACTATGGCTACACCTTC CASGLGTANYGYTF
. TRBJ2-7 TRBV7-9 . TGTGCCAGCAGTGGAGGGGGCCGCCACGAGCAGTACTTC CASSGGGRHEQYF
. TRBJ1-2 TRBV4-3 . TGCGCCAGCAGCCAGCAGGTGGGGTATGGCTACACCTTC CASSQQVGYGYTF
. TRBJ1-5 TRBV12-3/TRBV12-4 . TGTGCCAGCAGTTTGGGGCAGGATGACAATCAGCCCCAGCATTTT CASSLGQDDNQPQHF
. TRBJ2-4 TRBV29-1 . TGCAGCGTAGACCTAGCAAGCATTCAGTACTTC CSVDLASIQYF
. TRBJ2-4 TRBV7-9 few TGTGCCAGCAGCCCCGCGGAGATGGACATTCAGTACTTC CASSPAEMDIQYF
. TRBJ2-5 TRBV6-5 . TGTGCCAGCAGTTACTCGACGGCAGGGGCTATGGAGACCCAGTACTTC CASSYSTAGAMETQYF
. TRBJ2-5 TRBV28 . TGTGCCAGCAAGTGGGGCGGGTTACAAGAGACCCAGTACTTC CASKWGGLQETQYF
. TRBJ2-3 TRBV7-3 . TGTGCCAGCACCCTTCATGGCGGGGAGAGCACAGATACGCAGTATTTT CASTLHGGESTDTQYF
. TRBJ1-4 TRBV4-2 . TGTGCCAGCAGCCAAGGCAGCGGAACTAATGAAAAACTGTTTTTT CASSQGSGTNEKLFF
. TRBJ2-3 TRBV14 few TGTGCCAGCAGCCCCCGGGGTAGCCAGCGGGGCACAGATACGCAGTATTTT CASSPRGSQRGTDTQYF
. TRBJ2-5 TRBV6-6 few TGTGCCAGCAGACTGTCGGAAGGGGCATACAACCACGGGCAGTACTTC CASRLSEGAYNHGQYF
TRBD2 TRBJ2-7 TRBV20-1 . TGCAGTGCTAGAGATATACTAGCGGAAACCTACGAGCAGTACTTC CSARDILAETYEQYF
TRBD1 TRBJ2-4 TRBV7-2 few TGTGCCAGCAGCCAGGGGGTGTGGCTGGGGTACCAAAACATTCAGTACTTC CASSQGVWLGYQNIQYF
TRBD2 TRBJ2-1 TRBV5-1 many TGCGCCAGCAGCCCTGGACTAGCGGGAGGGGATGAGCAGTTCTTC CASSPGLAGGDEQFF
. TRBJ2-5 TRBV6-2/TRBV6-3 few TGTGCCAGCAGTCCGGGTCGGTCGTCGGGGAGAGAGACCCAGTACTTC CASSPGRSSGRETQYF
. TRBJ2-1 TRBV7-3 few TGTGCCAGCAGCTCCCCCTCGGAAAATGAGCAGTTCTTC CASSSPSENEQFF